These T cell receptor beta chains were read from a single sample in a study of identical twins. TCRdb analysed the 5' RACE reads with MiXCR anew, one entry per CDR3 protein. The data contain about 150,000 distinct CDR3 sequences, around 3.4% of them seen just once; the ten biggest clones take up 7% to 10%. Material for sequencing was memory T cells sorted from blood. Source of these receptors: a man aged 18 to 30 in good health. Both conserved end residues are part of each CDR3. A D gene is named only where the DNA matches it firmly. The listing skips clone size in some rows; elsewhere it reads once, few, many or a size class.

v_call	j_call	clone_size	d_call	cdr3_aa	cdr3_nt
TRBV12-3/TRBV12-4	TRBJ2-7	many	TRBD2	CASSPRGVEQYF	TGTGCCAGCAGCCCCCGGGGGGTCGAGCAGTACTTC
TRBV27	TRBJ1-3	few	TRBD1	CASIGQGAGNTIYF	TGTGCCAGCATCGGACAGGGCGCTGGAAACACCATATATTTT
TRBV7-2	TRBJ2-5	many	TRBD1	CASSPQGVDQETQYF	TGTGCCAGCAGCCCACAGGGGGTTGACCAAGAGACCCAGTACTTC
TRBV12-5	TRBJ2-3	few	TRBD2	CASGGLGGEDTQYF	TGTGCTAGTGGGGGACTAGGTGGTGAAGATACGCAGTATTTT
TRBV2	TRBJ1-3	many	NA	CASSERPMQRRGNTIYF	TGTGCCAGCAGTGAAAGACCAATGCAAAGGAGGGGAAACACCATATATTTT
TRBV20-1	TRBJ1-2	many	NA	CSAMDGANYGYTF	TGCAGTGCCATGGACGGAGCTAACTATGGCTACACCTTC
TRBV5-6	TRBJ2-7	many	NA	CASSLGAGDYEQYF	TGTGCCAGCAGCTTGGGCGCAGGGGACTACGAGCAGTACTTC
TRBV11-2	TRBJ2-3	many	NA	CASSDRDGADTQYF	TGTGCCAGCAGCGACCGGGACGGTGCAGATACGCAGTATTTT
TRBV2	TRBJ2-1	NA	TRBD1	CASSEGTGDEQFF	TGTGCCAGCAGTGAAGGGACAGGCGATGAGCAGTTCTTC
TRBV5-1	TRBJ2-3	many	NA	CASRGRSTDTQYF	TGCGCCAGCAGGGGACGGAGCACAGATACGCAGTATTTT
TRBV5-6	TRBJ2-1	many	TRBD2	CASSLPGGIYNEQFF	TGTGCCAGCAGCTTGCCGGGAGGGATCTACAATGAGCAGTTCTTC
TRBV28	TRBJ2-1	many	TRBD2	CASSLSLVTGLAEGRYSVREQFF	TGTGCCAGCAGTTTATCTTTGGTGACTGGGCTAGCGGAAGGGAGGTACTCGGTTCGTGAGCAGTTCTTC
TRBV7-9	TRBJ2-4	many	NA	CASSLGEGLGKNIQYF	TGTGCCAGCAGCTTAGGCGAGGGATTAGGCAAAAACATTCAGTACTTC
TRBV20-1	TRBJ2-3	many	TRBD2	CSALAGGPMYF	TGCAGTGCCTTAGCGGGAGGGCCTATGTATTTT
TRBV12-3/TRBV12-4	TRBJ2-2	many	TRBD2	CASSLGGGFTGELFF	TGTGCCAGCAGTTTGGGCGGGGGATTCACCGGGGAGCTGTTTTTT
TRBV12-3/TRBV12-4	TRBJ1-2	many	NA	CASSLRQTPNRGYTF	TGTGCCAGCAGTTTAAGGCAGACACCTAATCGGGGCTACACCTTC
TRBV5-1	TRBJ2-3	many	NA	CASNKQGHTQYF	TGCGCCAGCAACAAACAGGGTCATACGCAGTATTTT
TRBV24-1	TRBJ2-2	many	NA	CATSGSTGELFF	TGTGCCACCAGTGGGAGCACCGGGGAGCTGTTTTTT
TRBV2	TRBJ2-5	many	TRBD2	CASSSTSGTGAQYF	TGTGCCAGCAGTTCGACTAGCGGGACCGGGGCCCAGTACTTC
TRBV2	TRBJ1-1	many	TRBD1	CASRPDRGTEAFF	TGTGCCAGCAGGCCCGACAGGGGAACTGAAGCTTTCTTT
TRBV12-3/TRBV12-4	TRBJ2-5	many	NA	CASSSTARWQETQYF	TGTGCCAGCTCCTCTACGGCCCGTTGGCAAGAGACCCAGTACTTC
TRBV5-1	TRBJ2-5	many	NA	CASSSGQLSAASKTQYF	TGCGCCAGCAGCTCCGGGCAGCTTAGCGCCGCCTCCAAGACCCAGTACTTC
TRBV7-2	TRBJ2-1	many	NA	CASSLSLDNEQFF	TGTGCCAGCAGCTTAAGTCTAGACAATGAGCAGTTCTTC
TRBV27	TRBJ1-2	many	NA	CASWIRERGYTF	TGTGCCAGCTGGATAAGGGAACGGGGCTACACCTTC
TRBV7-8	TRBJ1-3	many	TRBD1	CASSFLPGQGVRNTIYF	TGTGCCAGCAGCTTCTTACCGGGACAGGGGGTTAGAAACACCATATATTTT
TRBV20-1	TRBJ2-3	NA	TRBD2	CSARPLAGGGDTQYF	TGCAGTGCTAGGCCCTTAGCGGGAGGCGGCGATACGCAGTATTTT